This entry lists 21 T cell receptor beta chains sequenced from one sample in a study of T cells in Graves' hyperthyroidism and ophthalmopathy. It was RNA transcripts that yielded the amplified TCR beta CDR3 regions. The HTBI primer set drove a first-round RT-PCR of the TCR CDR3. One entry per CDR3 protein results from TCRdb running MiXCR on the multiplex PCR reads. The data show 450,000 to 600,000 distinct CDR3 sequences, 15% to 20% seen once. Material: blood. The receptors stem from a man in his forties with Graves' ophthalmopathy.

The chain combines TRBV6-1 with TRBJ2-7; 13 bases fit TRBD2. V shed 10 bases, J shed 2 bases, and the junction held 8 bases outside the gene matches. This CDR3 comprises 15 residues. Germline V gene data show CDR1 as MNHNS and CDR2 as SASEGT. Here the CDR3 reads CATVSGTSGTYEQYF. CDR3 DNA: TGTGCCACCGTTTCCGGGACTAGCGGGACCTACGAGCAGTACTTC.

The table lists this clonotype with many counts. The V and J genes are TRBV11-2 and TRBJ1-1, with D unclear. V lost 4 bases and J lost 4, with 13 bases in between. The V gene's germline CDR1 is SGHAT and CDR2 FQNNGV. There are 14 residues in the CDR3. The CDR3 spells CASSSIQVPTEAFF. The CDR3 DNA reads TGTGCCAGCAGCTCCATCCAGGTTCCCACTGAAGCTTTCTTT.

The sample holds a few counts of this clonotype. CDR3 residues: CAWEVGDRRNTEAFF. In nucleotides, the CDR3 is TGTGCCTGGGAGGTAGGCGACAGGCGGAACACTGAAGCTTTCTTT. The rearrangement links TRBV30 to TRBJ1-1; D perhaps matches TRBD1 (6 bases). V was shortened by 5 bases and J by 1 base, with 17 bases between the two germline ends. Germline lookup yields CDR1 GTSNPN and CDR2 SVGIG (reference sequence). This CDR3 is 15 amino acids long.

This clonotype was recorded at least ten times. This chain uses TRBV5-1 with TRBJ2-2; tentative D call: TRBD1 (5 bases). Germline V gives CDR1 SGHRS, CDR2 YFSETQ. The ends were cut back, 2 bases at V and 2 bases at J, with 10 bases in the middle. The CDR3 covers 15 residues. The CDR3 loop reads CASSFGRVNTGELFF. The DNA of the CDR3 is TGCGCCAGCAGCTTCGGCAGGGTAAACACCGGGGAGCTGTTTTTT.

CDR3: CATSDVPDGTDTQYF. The CDR3 nucleotides read TGTGCCACCAGTGATGTCCCCGACGGCACAGATACGCAGTATTTT. The chain has TRBV24-1 and TRBJ2-3, with D unclear. Per germline, CDR1 KGHDR and CDR2 SFDVKD. V was trimmed by 3 bases and J by 1 base, leaving 10 bases between them. The CDR3 has 15 amino acids.

This clonotype was detected many times. The chain joins TRBV12-3 or TRBV12-4 to TRBJ1-3, with D unresolved. V was pared by 2 bases and J by 8 bases, with 10 bases between. The CDR3 has 13 residues. Here the CDR3 DNA reads TGTGCCAGCAGTTTAAACAGAGGACACACCATATATTTT. It translates to CASSLNRGHTIYF.

This clonotype was picked up a small number of times. The chain links TRBV12-3 or TRBV12-4 to TRBJ2-2; the D gene is possibly TRBD1 (6 bases). Trimming took off 7 bases at V and 4 bases at J, with 19 bases between the two ends. The CDR3 has 16 amino acids. CDR3 region: CASISFLLQGTGELFF. CDR3 sequence (DNA): TGTGCCAGCATCTCGTTTCTCTTACAGGGCACCGGGGAGCTGTTTTTT.

This chain connects TRBV6-1 to TRBJ1-1; D uncertain. The CDR3 loop spans 15 amino acids. V was shortened by 8 bases and J by 2 bases, with 18 bases between the two germline ends. The germline V gene has CDR1 MNHNS and CDR2 SASEGT. CDR3 residues: CASAPADHGNTEAFF. The CDR3 DNA follows: TGTGCCAGCGCCCCCGCGGATCATGGTAACACTGAAGCTTTCTTT.

The sample holds many counts of this clonotype. The rearrangement uses TRBV6-1 and TRBJ1-2; TRBD1 matches 8 bases. The CDR3 totals 14 residues. The junction had 5 bases not matched to a gene; V was cut back by 0 bases and J by 8 bases. Germline V lookup: CDR1 MNHNS, CDR2 SASEGT. CDR3 DNA: TGTGCCAGCAGTGAAGCCGGACAGGGCTGGGGCTACACCTTC. Translated: CASSEAGQGWGYTF.

This clonotype was recorded many times. The chain joins TRBV6-1 to TRBJ2-7; D is possibly TRBD1 or TRBD2 (5 bases each). The CDR3 has 15 amino acids. V was shortened by 3 bases and J by 2 bases, with 14 bases between the two germline ends. Germline V gene lookup returns CDR1 MNHNS and CDR2 SASEGT. CDR3 coding DNA: TGTGCCAGCAGTGAGGGTTCTCTGGGACCCTACGAGCAGTACTTC. Protein: CASSEGSLGPYEQYF.

V is TRBV18 and J is TRBJ2-5; possibly TRBD1 or TRBD2 for D (5 bases each). V lost 3 bases to trimming and J lost 4 bases, with 15 bases between them. From germline, CDR1 is KGHSH and CDR2 LQKENI. This CDR3 comprises 15 residues. CDR3 DNA sequence: TGTGCCAGCTCACCCGAGGGAACTAGGGGAGAGACCCAGTACTTC. It codes for CASSPEGTRGETQYF.

Many counts were recorded for this clonotype. The rearrangement joins TRBV5-1 to TRBJ2-3; D gene uncertain. Looked up from germline, CDR1 is SGHRS and CDR2 is YFSETQ. The CDR3 runs 16 residues. Trimming stripped 3 bases from V and 2 bases from J, with 16 bases between. The CDR3 protein is CASSSPWRGVTDTQYF. In DNA, the CDR3 is TGCGCCAGCAGCTCCCCGTGGCGAGGTGTCACAGATACGCAGTATTTT.

This clonotype has ten or more counts. The rearrangement uses TRBV28 and TRBJ2-7; TRBD1 matches 9 bases. CDR3 length equals 15 residues. The junction had 8 bases not matched to a gene; V was cut back by 4 bases and J by 4 bases. CDR1 and CDR2 (germline): MDHEN, SYDVKM. The CDR3 spells CASSSSGTGIYEQYF. The CDR3 nucleotides read TGTGCCAGCAGTTCCTCCGGGACAGGGATATACGAGCAGTACTTC.

The gene calls are TRBV7-6 and TRBJ2-2; D may be TRBD1 (6 bases). V lost 3 bases, J lost 0 bases, and 14 bases lay in between. Germline lookup yields CDR1 SGHVS and CDR2 FNYEAQ. The CDR3 is 17 amino acids. The CDR3, as DNA: TGTGCCAGCAGCTTCCCCGGACAGCTTGCGAACACCGGGGAGCTGTTTTTT. Amino acids: CASSFPGQLANTGELFF.

This clonotype occurred a few times. The genes are TRBV6-2 or TRBV6-3 and TRBJ2-4, with D hard to call. Germline values: CDR1 MNHEY, CDR2 SVGEGT. Trimming cost V 6 bases and J 8 bases, with 11 bases left between them. The CDR3 has 12 amino acids. CDR3 sequence (DNA): TGTGCCAGCAGGGGTCGCGGCGACATTCAGTACTTC. Amino acids: CASRGRGDIQYF.

This clonotype came up a few times. The V and J genes are TRBV5-1 and TRBJ2-2; D is uncertain. V lost 0 bases, J lost 6 bases, and 9 bases lay in between. Germline CDR1 and CDR2: SGHRS and YFSETQ. The CDR3 has 14 residues. The CDR3 nucleotides are TGCGCCAGCAGCTTGGAAGGGATCGCCGGGGAGCTGTTTTTT. Translating gives CASSLEGIAGELFF.

This clonotype has a handful of counts. This rearrangement joins TRBV5-1 to TRBJ2-6; D might be TRBD1 (6 bases). The ends were cut back, 3 bases at V and 0 bases at J, with 7 bases in the middle. CDR3 size: 15 residues. The germline CDR1 and CDR2 sequences are SGHRS and YFSETQ. The CDR3 spells CASSSDSSGANVLTF. In nucleotides, the CDR3 is TGCGCCAGCAGCTCGGACAGCTCTGGGGCCAACGTCCTGACTTTC.

This clonotype was counted ten times or more. The chain employs TRBV12-3 or TRBV12-4 and TRBJ1-5, with D hard to call. V shed 3 bases and J shed 9 bases, with 6 bases lying between them. The CDR3 is made up of 11 amino acids. In nucleotides, the CDR3 is TGTGCCAGCAGTTTTTTAGGGCCCCAGCATTTT. This gives the protein CASSFLGPQHF.

This clonotype was recorded many times. The V gene is TRBV28, the J gene TRBJ2-3; 9 positions agree with TRBD1. The CDR3 extends over 18 amino acids. The V and J ends lost 4 bases and 7 bases, in that order; junction bases with no gene match: 18. Germline assignment: CDR1 MDHEN and CDR2 SYDVKM. The chain's CDR3 is CASSSYTRTGELIYTQYF. The CDR3, as DNA: TGTGCCAGCAGTTCCTACACACGGACAGGGGAATTAATCTATACGCAGTATTTT.

A few counts support this clonotype. This chain connects TRBV25-1 to TRBJ2-1; TRBD2 agrees at 8 bases. With 1 base clipped from V and 3 bases from J, the junction kept 14 bases outside the gene matches. Germline V lookup: CDR1 MGHDK, CDR2 SYGVNS. This CDR3 is built from 19 residues. Here the CDR3 reads CASSELSVTSALFYNEQFF. CDR3 nucleotides: TGTGCCAGCAGTGAATTGAGTGTGACTAGCGCCCTATTCTACAATGAGCAGTTCTTC.

The V call is TRBV30, the J call TRBJ1-3; D perhaps matches TRBD1 (5 bases). CDR3 length: 11 amino acids. V was trimmed by 6 bases and J by 8 bases, leaving 11 bases between them. CDR1 and CDR2 (germline): GTSNPN, SVGIG (reference sequence). DNA for the CDR3: TGTGCCTGTAAATGGGGCGACACCATATATTTT. Translating it yields CACKWGDTIYF.